One and the same sample provided the 20 T cell receptor beta chains below, sequenced in a study of T cell responses to AZD1222 COVID-19 vaccine. Produced via immunoSEQ multiplex PCR; TCRdb's table is partial and in-frame only. Found here are some 120,000 clones, roughly nine tenths of them singletons; the top ten hold approximately 27%. This specimen consisted of peripheral blood, obtained on day 0 of AZD1222 vaccination. The origin of the receptors is an adult in good health.

The gene calls are TRBV7-9 and TRBJ2-2; D is ambiguous. V was cut by 0 bases and J by 4 bases, with 3 bases left in between. Germline V gene sequence: CDR1 SEHNR, CDR2 FQNEAQ (reference sequence). CDR3 size: 13 residues. CDR3 loop: CASSLAPTGELFF. As DNA, the CDR3 is TGTGCCAGCAGCTTAGCCCCCACCGGGGAGCTGTTTTTT.

The genes are TRBV28 and TRBJ2-3; D not certain. Germline V gene sequence: CDR1 MDHEN, CDR2 SYDVKM. CDR3 length: 13 amino acids. V lost 7 bases and J 5 bases, leaving 13 bases between the germline ends. The CDR3 loop reads CASTFPGRDTQYF. The CDR3 nucleotides are TGTGCCAGCACCTTCCCGGGTAGAGATACGCAGTATTTT.

V gene TRBV5-6 combines with J gene TRBJ1-6; D perhaps matches TRBD1 (6 bases). The V end was cut by 4 bases, the J end by 7 bases, with 12 bases between. The CDR3 spans 14 residues. Germline V lookup: CDR1 SGHDT, CDR2 YYEEEE. CDR3 loop: CASSRTELNSPLHF. The CDR3 bases are TGTGCCAGCAGCCGGACAGAGTTGAATTCACCCCTCCACTTT. The full variable domain, rest sourced from reference TRBV5-6 and TRBJ1-6, is DAGVTQSPTHLIKTRGQQVTLRCSPKSGHDTVSWYQQALGQGPQFIFQYYEEEERQRGNFPDRFSGHQFPNYSSELNVNALLLGDSALYLCASSRTELNSPLHFGNGTRLTVT.

The gene calls are TRBV7-2 and TRBJ1-6; D might be TRBD1 (5 bases). This CDR3 region has 14 residues. Trimming took off 5 bases at V and 5 bases at J, with 10 bases between the two ends. CDR1 SGHTA and CDR2 FQGNSA come from the germline V gene. This chain's CDR3 is CASSPRGDNSPLHF. The CDR3 nucleotides read TGTGCCAGCAGCCCCCGGGGGGATAATTCACCCCTCCACTTT.

This clone is a singleton in its sample. Additional DNA sequences in this sample encode the identical CDR3. The chain carries TRBV25-1 and TRBJ2-2; D is perhaps TRBD1 or TRBD2 (5 bases each). V was shortened by 4 bases and J by 2 bases, with 8 bases between the two germline ends. From germline, CDR1 is MGHDK and CDR2 SYGVNS. The CDR3 sequence is 14 residues long. CDR3 sequence: CASSAGTNTGELFF. Written as DNA, the CDR3 is TGTGCCAGCAGTGCCGGGACCAACACCGGGGAGCTGTTTTTT.

This rearrangement joins TRBV7-9 to TRBJ2-7; D may be TRBD2 (5 bases). From germline, CDR1 is SEHNR and CDR2 FQNEAQ (reference sequence). V dropped 1 base and J dropped 7 bases, with 8 bases sitting between them. CDR3 length equals 12 residues. CDR3 sequence reads: CASSLVGEEQYF. CDR3 nucleotides: TGTGCCAGCAGCTTAGTCGGGGAAGAGCAGTACTTC.

The chain has TRBV27 and TRBJ2-4; possibly TRBD1 for D (5 bases). V shed 3 bases and J shed 2 bases, with 8 bases lying between them. Germline lookup yields CDR1 MNHEY and CDR2 SMNVEV (reference sequence). The CDR3 totals 14 residues. The CDR3 DNA follows: TGTGCCAGCAGTTTTAGGGGCCCCAAAAACATTCAGTACTTC. Amino acid sequence: CASSFRGPKNIQYF.

This chain joins TRBV4-1 and TRBJ2-7; 10 bases map to TRBD2. With 0 bases clipped from V and 3 bases from J, the junction kept 17 bases outside the gene matches. The germline gives CDR1 MGHRA, CDR2 YSYEKL. This CDR3 is 20 amino acids long. The CDR3 nucleotides read TGCGCCAGCAGCCAAGATAGTGGGACTAGCGCGGGGGGCCCCCTCTACGAGCAGTACTTC. Translation gives CASSQDSGTSAGGPLYEQYF.

V gene TRBV19 combines with J gene TRBJ1-1; 10 bases are shared with TRBD1. V lost 6 bases and J lost 5; bases outside the gene matches: 3. The CDR3 spans 13 residues. Germline-derived CDR1 and CDR2 are LNHDA and SQIVND (reference sequence). The CDR3 sequence: CASRGQGRTEAFF. CDR3 in DNA: TGTGCCAGTAGGGGACAGGGGAGGACTGAAGCTTTCTTT.

This clone was seen once. The chain employs TRBV7-2 and TRBJ2-3; 10 bases agree with TRBD2. CDR3 size: 16 residues. V lost 5 bases, J lost 4 bases, and 9 bases stayed unmatched. Germline assignment: CDR1 SGHTA and CDR2 FQGNSA. The CDR3 coding sequence is TGTGCCAGCAGCCCCCGACTAGCGGGTGAGGCAGATACGCAGTATTTT. Residues: CASSPRLAGEADTQYF.

The chain joins TRBV12-3 or TRBV12-4 to TRBJ2-3; tentatively, D is TRBD2 (6 bases). V was clipped by 6 bases and J by 3 bases, with 7 bases between them. CDR3 length equals 12 residues. CDR3 DNA: TGTGCCAGCAGCCGGGGGACAGATACGCAGTATTTT. The encoded protein is CASSRGTDTQYF.

The sample holds a few counts of this clone. The chain couples TRBV5-4 to TRBJ1-2; 8 nucleotides agree with TRBD1. V shed 4 bases and J 6 bases; nucleotides not matched to a gene: 5. The CDR3 contains 13 residues. CDR1 is SGHNT and CDR2 is YYREEE in the germline V gene (reference sequence). CDR3 loop: CASSPGQEDGYTF. Written as DNA, the CDR3 is TGTGCCAGCAGCCCGGGACAGGAGGATGGCTACACCTTC.

The gene calls are TRBV11-2 and TRBJ1-5; tentatively, D is TRBD1 (5 bases). Per the germline V gene, CDR1 is SGHAT and CDR2 is FQNNGV. V shed 5 bases and J shed 5 bases, with 10 bases lying between them. There are 13 residues in the CDR3. This CDR3 reads CASSTGEYQPQHF. The CDR3 nucleotides read TGTGCCAGCAGCACAGGCGAATATCAGCCCCAGCATTTT.

Regarding this clone: The same CDR3 arises from other DNA sequences in this sample as well. V gene TRBV3-1 (or the pseudogene TRBV3-2) combines with J gene TRBJ2-3, with 13 bases lining up with TRBD2. The CDR3 loop spans 15 amino acids. V lost 4 bases, J lost 6 bases, and 4 bases stayed unmatched. CDR1 and CDR2 (germline): LGHDT, YNNKEL (reference sequence). CDR3: CASSPGLAGSDTQYF. CDR3 nucleotide sequence: TGTGCCAGCAGCCCGGGACTAGCGGGATCGGATACGCAGTATTTT.

This clone has more than one count but fewer than ten. V and J are TRBV7-2 and TRBJ2-5, with D perhaps TRBD1 or TRBD2 (6 bases each). The V end was cut by 5 bases, the J end by 5 bases, with 21 bases between. This CDR3 is built from 16 residues. Germline lookup yields CDR1 SGHTA and CDR2 FQGNSA. Here the CDR3 DNA reads TGTGCCAGCAGCGCCTGGAGGGGGGCGGAGCGGGAGACCCAGTACTTC. This sequence encodes CASSAWRGAERETQYF.

The chain employs TRBV4-1 and TRBJ1-5; maybe TRBD1 (5 bases). Looked up from germline, CDR1 is MGHRA and CDR2 is YSYEKL. The CDR3 sequence is 19 residues long. V gave up 0 bases and J gave up 6 bases, with 24 bases separating them. CDR3 in amino acids: CASSQEWGLGMGSGQPQHF. CDR3 coding DNA: TGCGCCAGCAGCCAAGAATGGGGGTTGGGGATGGGCTCGGGTCAGCCCCAGCATTTT.

This clone was seen only a few times. V gene TRBV15 combines with J gene TRBJ1-2; 8 positions match TRBD1. The V gene end was trimmed by 1 base and the J gene end by 2 bases; junction bases not matched to a gene: 0. The CDR3 length is 14 residues. Germline lookup yields CDR1 LNHNV and CDR2 YYDKDF (reference sequence). The chain's CDR3 is CATSRGQGNYGYTF. The CDR3 nucleotides are TGTGCCACCAGCAGAGGACAGGGGAACTATGGCTACACCTTC.

V gene TRBV5-3 combines with J gene TRBJ1-2, with D maybe TRBD1 (6 bases). TRBV5-3 is treated as an ORF (open reading frame) with a function not yet certain. Trimming stripped 4 bases from V and 0 bases from J, with 19 bases between. The CDR3 length is 17 residues. The CDR3 region is CARSKRQQGESNYGYTF. CDR3 DNA: TGTGCCAGAAGCAAAAGACAACAGGGAGAGTCTAACTATGGCTACACCTTC.

J is TRBJ1-1 and V is TRBV11-3; D might be TRBD1 (6 bases). The germline gives CDR1 SGHNT, CDR2 YENEEA. The ends were cut back, 1 base at V and 1 base at J, with 16 bases in the middle. This CDR3 is 17 amino acids long. CDR3 nucleotide sequence: TGTGCCAGCAGCTTAGTTAAGGCAAACAGGGAGAACACTGAAGCTTTCTTT. Translated, it gives CASSLVKANRENTEAFF. Variable domain in full (rest from reference TRBV11-3 and TRBJ1-1): EAGVVQSPRYKIIEKKQPVAFWCNPISGHNTLYWYLQNLGQGPELLIRYENEEAVDDSQLPKDRFSAERLKGVDSTLKIQPAELGDSAVYLCASSLVKANRENTEAFFGQGTRLTVV.

Here the CDR3 reads CASTNGDLYVNSGNTIYF. CDR3 bases: TGTGCCAGTACAAACGGGGACCTTTATGTGAACTCTGGAAACACCATATATTTT. This sequence joins TRBV19 and TRBJ1-3; D might be TRBD1 (5 bases). Germline-derived CDR1 and CDR2 are LNHDA and SQIVND (reference sequence). The CDR3 length is 18 residues. V lost 7 bases, J lost 0 bases, and 22 bases lay in between.